This section outlines one TCR beta chain sequence together with its context. This sample stems from a study of blood T cell repertoires in COVID-19. Study background: Collection of acute and convalescent COVID-19 samples took place in the United States, Italy and Spain.

V lost 4 bases and J lost 6, with 17 bases in between. This CDR3 contains 15 residues. CDR1 MGHRA and CDR2 YSYEKL come from the germline V gene. In the original workflow: Counts of nucleated cells, estimated from reference gene primer amplification, were obtained. Profiling relied on immunoSEQ multiplex PCR, and the TCRdb table lists in-frame clones only, not all of them. Clone size and V and J calls were adopted from that table, with D and trimming inferred from the DNA. The sample lists fewer than 250,000 clones, roughly 85% occurring once. Clinical history as reported by participants underpinned cohort assignment. A PCR-confirmed or clinician-diagnosed COVID-19 case had contacted exposed participants within 2 weeks of entry.

This receptor was obtained from a woman aged 40-49 years who had been exposed to COVID-19. The gene calls are TRBV4-1 and TRBJ2-3, with D hard to call. The sample consisted of PBMCs or T cells enriched from blood (not recorded which). The CDR3 region has the DNA TGCGCCAGCAGCCCAGACCGAGCCCCTATGGATACGCAGTATTTT. Amino acids: CASSPDRAPMDTQYF.